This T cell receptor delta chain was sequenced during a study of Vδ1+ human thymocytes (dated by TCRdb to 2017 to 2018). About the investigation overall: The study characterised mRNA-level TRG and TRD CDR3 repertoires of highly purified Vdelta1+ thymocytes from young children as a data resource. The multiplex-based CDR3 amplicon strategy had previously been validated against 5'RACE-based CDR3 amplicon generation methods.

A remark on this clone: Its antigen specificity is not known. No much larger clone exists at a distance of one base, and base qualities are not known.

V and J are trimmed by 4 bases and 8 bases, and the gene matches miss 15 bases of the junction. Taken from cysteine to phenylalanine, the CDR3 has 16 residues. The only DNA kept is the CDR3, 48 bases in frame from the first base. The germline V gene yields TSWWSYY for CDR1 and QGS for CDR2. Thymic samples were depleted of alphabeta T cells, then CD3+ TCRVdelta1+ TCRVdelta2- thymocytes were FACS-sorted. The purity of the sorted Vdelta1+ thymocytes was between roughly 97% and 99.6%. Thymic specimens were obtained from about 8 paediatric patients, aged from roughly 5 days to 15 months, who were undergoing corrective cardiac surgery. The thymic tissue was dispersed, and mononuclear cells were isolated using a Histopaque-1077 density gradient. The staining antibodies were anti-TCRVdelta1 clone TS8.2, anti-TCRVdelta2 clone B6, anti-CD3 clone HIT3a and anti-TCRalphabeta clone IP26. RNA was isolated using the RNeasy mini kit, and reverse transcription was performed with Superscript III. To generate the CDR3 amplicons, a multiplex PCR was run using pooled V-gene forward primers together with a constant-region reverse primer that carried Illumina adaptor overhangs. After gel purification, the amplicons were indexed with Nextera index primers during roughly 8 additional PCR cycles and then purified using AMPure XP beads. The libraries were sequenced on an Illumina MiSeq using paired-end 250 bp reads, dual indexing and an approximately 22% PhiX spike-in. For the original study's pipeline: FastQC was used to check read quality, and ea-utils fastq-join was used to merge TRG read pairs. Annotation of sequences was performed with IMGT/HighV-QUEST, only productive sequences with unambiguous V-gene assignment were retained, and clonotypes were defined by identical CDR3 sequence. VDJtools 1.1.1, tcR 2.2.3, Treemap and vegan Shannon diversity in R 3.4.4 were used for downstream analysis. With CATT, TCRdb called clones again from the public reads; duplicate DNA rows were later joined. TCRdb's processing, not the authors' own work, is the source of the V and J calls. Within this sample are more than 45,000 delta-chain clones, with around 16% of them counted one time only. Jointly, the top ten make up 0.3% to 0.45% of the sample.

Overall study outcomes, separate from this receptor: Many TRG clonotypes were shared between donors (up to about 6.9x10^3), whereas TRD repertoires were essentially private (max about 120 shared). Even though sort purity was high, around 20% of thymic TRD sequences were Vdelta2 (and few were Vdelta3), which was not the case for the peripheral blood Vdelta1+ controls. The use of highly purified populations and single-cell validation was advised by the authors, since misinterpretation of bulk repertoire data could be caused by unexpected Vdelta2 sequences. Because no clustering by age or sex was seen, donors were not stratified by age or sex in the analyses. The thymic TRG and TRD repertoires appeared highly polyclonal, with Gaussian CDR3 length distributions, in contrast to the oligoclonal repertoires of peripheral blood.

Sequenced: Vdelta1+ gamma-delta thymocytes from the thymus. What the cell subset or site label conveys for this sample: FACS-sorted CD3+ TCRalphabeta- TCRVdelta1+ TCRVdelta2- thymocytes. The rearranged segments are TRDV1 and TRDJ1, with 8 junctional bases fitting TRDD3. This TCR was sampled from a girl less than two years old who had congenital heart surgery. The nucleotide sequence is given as TGTGCTCTTGGGGGTCGTACTGGGGGCCCTTCTCCGAAACTCATCTTT. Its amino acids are CALGGRTGGPSPKLIF.